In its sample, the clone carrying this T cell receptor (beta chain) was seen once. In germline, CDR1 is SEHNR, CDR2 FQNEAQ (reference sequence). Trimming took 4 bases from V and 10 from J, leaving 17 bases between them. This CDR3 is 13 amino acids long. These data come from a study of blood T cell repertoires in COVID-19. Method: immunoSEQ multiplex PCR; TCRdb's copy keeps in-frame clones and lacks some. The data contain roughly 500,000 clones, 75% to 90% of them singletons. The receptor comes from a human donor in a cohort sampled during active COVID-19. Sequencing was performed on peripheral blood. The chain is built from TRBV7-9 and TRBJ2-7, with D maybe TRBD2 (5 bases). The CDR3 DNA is TGTGCCAGCAGCTCCCACACCAGCGGCGAACAGTACTTC. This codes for CASSSHTSGEQYF. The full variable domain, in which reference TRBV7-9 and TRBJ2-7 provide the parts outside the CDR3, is DTGVSQNPRHKITKRGQNVTFRCDPISEHNRLYWYRQTLGQGPEFLTYFQNEAQLEKSRLLSDRFSAERPKGSFSTLEIQRTEQGDSAMYLCASSSHTSGEQYFGPGTRLTVT.